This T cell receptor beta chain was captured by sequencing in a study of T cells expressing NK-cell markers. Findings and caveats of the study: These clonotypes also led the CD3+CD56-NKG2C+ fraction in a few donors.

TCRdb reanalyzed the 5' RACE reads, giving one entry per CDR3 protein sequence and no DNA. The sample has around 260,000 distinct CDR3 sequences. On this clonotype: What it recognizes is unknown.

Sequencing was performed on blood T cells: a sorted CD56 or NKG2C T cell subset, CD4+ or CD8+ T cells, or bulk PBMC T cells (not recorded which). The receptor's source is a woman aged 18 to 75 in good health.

The CDR3 here is CASSGGVGSYNEQFF. V is TRBV19 and J is TRBJ2-1; the TCRdb call, TRBD2, lacks DNA for checking. The germline V gene has CDR1 LNHDA and CDR2 SQIVND (reference sequence). The CDR3 spans 15 residues.